The next 8 T cell receptor beta chains were all read from a single sample in a study of T cells in Graves' hyperthyroidism and ophthalmopathy. Amplification of TCR beta CDR3 regions was performed using RNA transcripts as template. First-round RT-PCR with HTBI primers amplified the TCR CDR3 region. TCRdb re-derived calls from the multiplex PCR reads in MiXCR, one entry per CDR3 protein. The table shows roughly 570,000 distinct CDR3 sequences, with about a sixth occurring only once. The specimen was blood. All receptors derive from a woman aged 25 to 39 with Graves' hyperthyroidism.

This clonotype appeared many times. The rearrangement uses TRBV12-3 or TRBV12-4 and TRBJ2-7; D uncertain. Trimming pared 1 base from V and 2 bases from J, leaving 12 bases between. The CDR3 runs 15 residues. The CDR3 protein is CASSLGPKGTYEQYF. The DNA of the CDR3 is TGTGCCAGCAGTTTAGGCCCGAAGGGCACCTACGAGCAGTACTTC.

Many counts were recorded for this clonotype. The chain has TRBV12-3 or TRBV12-4 and TRBJ2-3; 11 positions match TRBD1. With 7 bases clipped from V and 12 bases from J, the junction kept 18 bases outside the gene matches. The CDR3 runs to 16 residues. CDR3 amino acids: CASNPGGGQGGRGQYF. The CDR3 nucleotides read TGTGCCAGCAACCCAGGAGGGGGACAGGGGGGCAGAGGACAGTATTTT.

In its sample, this clonotype was seen many times. The chain couples TRBV5-5 to TRBJ1-1, with TRBD1 as a possible D gene (6 bases). This CDR3 contains 19 residues. Germline CDR1 SGHKS, CDR2 YYEKEE (reference sequence). Trimming took off 2 bases at V and 0 bases at J, with 23 bases between the two ends. CDR3 DNA: TGTGCCAGCAGCTTCGCGGTGGTGGGGGCGCCGGTAGTGAACACTGAAGCTTTCTTT. Translated: CASSFAVVGAPVVNTEAFF. Full variable domain (missing parts from reference TRBV5-5 and TRBJ1-1): DAGVTQSPTHLIKTRGQQVTLRCSPISGHKSVSWYQQVLGQGPQFIFQYYEKEERGRGNFPDRFSARQFPNYSSELNVNALLLGDSALYLCASSFAVVGAPVVNTEAFFGQGTRLTVV.

This clonotype was seen repeatedly, ten times or more. The chain recombines TRBV5-8 with TRBJ2-3, with D uncertain. The V gene lost 6 bases and the J gene lost 8 bases, with 13 bases spanning the gap. This CDR3 has 12 amino acids. Looked up from germline, CDR1 is SGHTS and CDR2 is YDEGEE. The DNA for the CDR3 is TGTGCCAGCAAAATGGTAGCTGCTACGCAGTATTTT. As protein: CASKMVAATQYF.

V gene TRBV5-1 combines with J gene TRBJ2-3; tentatively, D is TRBD1 (6 bases). V lost 5 bases and J lost 2, with 12 bases in between. The CDR3 sequence is 14 residues long. Germline V gene lookup returns CDR1 SGHRS and CDR2 YFSETQ. DNA for the CDR3: TGCGCCAGCAGAGGGGGTAGCGACACAGATACGCAGTATTTT. Encoded protein: CASRGGSDTDTQYF.

This clonotype was observed at least ten times. The V and J genes are TRBV7-3 and TRBJ2-1, with D unresolved. The germline V and J ends were trimmed by 0 bases and 3 bases, with 6 bases remaining between them. The CDR3 length is 14 residues. Germline loops: CDR1 SGHTA, CDR2 FQGTGA. The chain's CDR3 is CASSLTSSYNEQFF. Here the CDR3 DNA reads TGTGCCAGCAGCTTAACTAGCAGCTACAATGAGCAGTTCTTC.

This clonotype was counted ten times or more. This chain uses TRBV6-5 with TRBJ2-1; 12 bases are shared with TRBD1. The germline V gene encodes CDR1 MNHEY and CDR2 SVGAGI. With 0 bases clipped from V and 1 base from J, the junction kept 13 bases outside the gene matches. This CDR3 comprises 21 residues. CDR3 coding DNA: TGTGCCAGCAGTTACTCGTTTGGGACAGGGGGCCTGCCTTTTTCCTACAATGAGCAGTTCTTC. Translating gives CASSYSFGTGGLPFSYNEQFF.

In this sample, this clonotype turned up a few times. This chain links TRBV6-1 with TRBJ2-1, with D perhaps TRBD2 (6 bases). The CDR3 spans 14 residues. V was trimmed by 5 bases and J by 6 bases, leaving 14 bases between them. Germline CDR1 reads MNHNS; CDR2 reads SASEGT. CDR3 bases: TGTGCCAGCAGTAGGCTAGCGTCGGTCAATGAGCAGTTCTTC. Translating it yields CASSRLASVNEQFF.